This T cell receptor beta chain came from a study of regulatory T cells in long-lasting Graves disease. J lost 3 bases, V lost 7 bases, and 18 bases had no gene match. Germline V gene sequence: CDR1 DFQATT, CDR2 SNEGSKA (reference sequence). CDR3 length: 17 residues. Study observations and caveats: Persistent disease was characterized by preferential usage of TRBV28, TRBJ1-2 and TRBJ2-5. Public clonotype sharing was higher in persistent than newly diagnosed patients.

For TCR beta, libraries came from iRepertoire HTBI primers and Arm-PCR of CDR3 regions. TCRdb re-derived calls from the multiplex PCR reads in MiXCR, one entry per CDR3 protein. The data hold a few hundred thousand distinct CDR3 sequences, with around a quarter observed a single time. A few counts support this clonotype. The antigen remains undetermined. Time point specified: persistent/refractory GD, antithyroid drugs over 5 years with positive TRAb. The TCR library was made from RNA extracted from PBMCs. Diagnosis followed American Thyroid Association guidelines for Graves' disease. This chain joins TRBV20-1 and TRBJ2-7, with TRBD1 matching 10 bases. Source: peripheral blood mononuclear cells (PBMCs), taken when the disease was refractory, from a patient treated with antithyroid drugs. This TCR derives from a female donor with Graves disease. CDR3 sequence: CSVQTGGSDRPLYEQYF. CDR3 nucleotides: TGCAGTGTTCAGACAGGGGGCTCGGATCGTCCCCTCTACGAGCAGTACTTC.